Each of the 15 T cell receptor beta chains below was sequenced from the same sample in a study of cytomegalovirus exposure and HLA in healthy donors (dated by TCRdb to 2017 to 2019). Receptor amplification or capture employed the immunoSEQ multiplex PCR assay. A mixture of 60 forward primers for TCR Vbeta segments and 13 reverse primers for TCR Jbeta segments was used in the multiplex PCR. TCRdb took over this immuneACCESS table, retaining in-frame rearrangements with V and J assigned. Such tables are incomplete; in checked studies, under half of the missing clones stem from an unresolved V gene, and the remainder is unexplained. The sample table records about 150,000 clones. 1.5% to 2% of the sample lies in the top ten. The specimen was PBMCs. The source of these receptors is a woman in her forties or fifties in good health and CMV-seronegative.

The rearrangement uses TRBV28 and TRBJ2-5, with 7 bases matching TRBD1. The CDR3 runs to 14 residues. The V gene end was trimmed by 4 bases and the J gene end by 2 bases; junction bases not matched to a gene: 4. In germline, CDR1 is MDHEN, CDR2 SYDVKM. The CDR3 nucleotides are TGTGCCAGCAGTTCCTGGACAGGACAAGAGACCCAGTACTTC. It translates to CASSSWTGQETQYF. Complete variable domain (other parts from reference TRBV28 and TRBJ2-5): DVKVTQSSRYLVKRTGEKVFLECVQDMDHENMFWYRQDPGLGLRLIYFSYDVKMKEKGDIPEGYSVSREKKERFSLILESASTNQTSMYLCASSSWTGQETQYFGPGTRLLVL.

The rearrangement joins TRBV15 to TRBJ2-7; no firm D call. This CDR3 is built from 11 residues. Trimming left V 5 bases short and J 5 bases short, with 7 bases between. CDR1 is LNHNV, CDR2 YYDKDF, per germline (reference sequence). As DNA, the CDR3 is TGTGCCACCAGCTCTGTCCACGAGCAGTACTTC. It codes for CATSSVHEQYF.

The chain carries TRBV5-1 and TRBJ2-5; a possible D gene is TRBD2 (6 bases). Trimming took 4 bases from V and 1 from J, leaving 17 bases between them. The germline gives CDR1 SGHRS, CDR2 YFSETQ. This CDR3 spans 16 amino acids. The CDR3 nucleotides read TGCGCCAGCAGCCCTGGGCGGGGCGATGTCCAAGAGACCCAGTACTTC. Its translation: CASSPGRGDVQETQYF.

The chain uses TRBV2 and TRBJ2-2; 7 nucleotides line up with TRBD2. There are 15 residues in the CDR3. V gave up 7 bases and J gave up 2 bases; unmatched junction bases: 7. CDR1 and CDR2 from the germline V gene are SNHLY and FYNNEI. The CDR3 DNA reads TGTGCCAGCAAGGGACTACGACTTAACACCGGGGAGCTGTTTTTT. This codes for CASKGLRLNTGELFF.

The V gene is TRBV27, the J gene TRBJ1-5, with TRBD1 as a possible D gene (5 bases). CDR1 is MNHEY, CDR2 SMNVEV, per germline (reference sequence). The CDR3 consists of 15 residues. Between the trimmed V and J ends, which lost 6 bases and 0 bases, there was a span of 12 bases. For the CDR3, the DNA is TGTGCCAGCAGGCCAGACAGTTATAGCAATCAGCCCCAGCATTTT. Amino acids: CASRPDSYSNQPQHF.

This chain uses TRBV9 with TRBJ2-2, with unresolved D. CDR1 and CDR2 (germline): SGDLS, YYNGEE. The CDR3 loop spans 14 amino acids. Trimming cost V 5 bases and J 2 bases, with 10 bases left between them. In nucleotides, the CDR3 is TGTGCCAGCAGAGCCTTCACTAACACCGGGGAGCTGTTTTTT. Protein product: CASRAFTNTGELFF. Drawing the rest from reference TRBV9 and TRBJ2-2, the complete variable domain is DSGVTQTPKHLITATGQRVTLRCSPRSGDLSVYWYQQSLDQGLQFLIQYYNGEERAKGNILERFSAQQFPDLHSELNLSSLELGDSALYFCASRAFTNTGELFFGEGSRLTVL.

The chain carries TRBV2 and TRBJ2-7, with D possibly being TRBD2 (5 bases). CDR1 is SNHLY and CDR2 is FYNNEI in the germline V gene. The CDR3 has 16 residues. V was pared by 6 bases and J by 3 bases, with 21 bases between. The CDR3 DNA is TGTGCCAGCAGCCAGCTAGCCGCTCGTCACGGCTACGAGCAGTACTTC. As protein: CASSQLAARHGYEQYF.

The J gene is TRBJ2-2, the V gene TRBV7-9; D is possibly TRBD2 (5 bases). Deletions cut 3 bases from V and 7 bases from J, with 18 bases between. CDR3 size: 16 residues. The germline V gene encodes CDR1 SEHNR and CDR2 FQNEAQ (reference sequence). The CDR3 spells CASSFSVGESVGELFF. The DNA for the CDR3 is TGTGCCAGCAGCTTCTCAGTGGGAGAAAGTGTCGGGGAGCTGTTTTTT.

The chain has TRBV5-1 and TRBJ2-3; 9 bases map to TRBD2. The germline V gene encodes CDR1 SGHRS and CDR2 YFSETQ. This CDR3 comprises 15 residues. Unmatched junction bases numbered 7, after V lost 6 bases and J lost 2 bases. The CDR3 is CASTERGAYTDTQYF. The DNA for the CDR3 is TGCGCCAGCACTGAGCGGGGGGCTTACACAGATACGCAGTATTTT. The variable domain in full, with the rest retrieved from reference TRBV5-1 and TRBJ2-3, is KAGVTQTPRYLIKTRGQQVTLSCSPISGHRSVSWYQQTPGQGLQFLFEYFSETQRNKGNFPGRFSGRQFSNSRSEMNVSTLELGDSALYLCASTERGAYTDTQYFGPGTRLTVL.

The chain links TRBV5-1 to TRBJ2-1, with a tentative D call TRBD2 (6 bases). CDR1 is SGHRS, CDR2 YFSETQ, per germline. CDR3 size: 16 residues. Deletions cut 0 bases from V and 2 bases from J, with 12 bases between. CDR3: CASSLAWDFPYNEQFF. For the CDR3, the DNA is TGCGCCAGCAGCTTGGCCTGGGACTTTCCCTACAATGAGCAGTTCTTC.

This rearrangement joins TRBV2 to TRBJ1-1; D might be TRBD1 (5 bases). The germline CDR1 and CDR2 sequences are SNHLY and FYNNEI. Trimming pared 5 bases from V and 6 bases from J, leaving 25 bases between. The CDR3 length is 17 residues. CDR3 residues: CASSPWQGLFVRPEAFF. The CDR3 DNA reads TGTGCCAGCAGTCCGTGGCAGGGTTTATTCGTCCGGCCTGAAGCTTTCTTT.

This chain connects TRBV5-4 to TRBJ2-5, with 9 nucleotides matching TRBD1. V gave up 5 bases and J gave up 5 bases; unmatched junction bases: 7. Germline V lookup: CDR1 SGHNT, CDR2 YYREEE (reference sequence). The CDR3 runs to 14 residues. The CDR3 loop reads CASRTGTGHETQYF. CDR3 DNA: TGTGCCAGCAGGACCGGGACAGGGCATGAGACCCAGTACTTC.

The chain joins TRBV5-1 to TRBJ2-5; the match to TRBD1 covers 9 bases. The CDR3 has 16 residues. CDR1 is SGHRS and CDR2 is YFSETQ in the germline V gene. V trimming: 3 bases; J trimming: 3 bases; junction bases outside the gene matches: 9. CDR3 in DNA: TGCGCCAGCAGCTCACTTATGGGACAGGGAAAAGAGACCCAGTACTTC. It codes for CASSSLMGQGKETQYF.

CDR3 nucleotide sequence: TGTGCCACCAGCAGGGCTTTCCAAGAGACCCAGTACTTC. Encoded protein: CATSRAFQETQYF. The chain couples TRBV15 to TRBJ2-5; D gene uncertain. Germline CDR1 LNHNV, CDR2 YYDKDF (reference sequence). The CDR3 sequence is 13 residues long. Trimming cost V 3 bases and J 1 base, with 6 bases left between them.

CDR3 loop: CASSLARETQYF. The CDR3 nucleotides read TGTGCCAGCAGCTTGGCCCGAGAGACCCAGTACTTC. The chain employs TRBV5-6 and TRBJ2-5; D is unresolved. The CDR3 consists of 12 residues. Per germline, CDR1 SGHDT and CDR2 YYEEEE. Trimming cost V 0 bases and J 4 bases, with 4 bases left between them.